These T cell receptor beta chains were read from a single sample in a study of OX40 agonist ivuxolimab in advanced cancers. Sequencing was performed with immunoSEQ multiplex PCR; in TCRdb, only in-frame clones are kept and a portion is missing. The data contain tens of thousands of clones, 76% of them seen just once; the ten biggest clones take up roughly 9%. Specimen: CD4+ or CD8+ T cells sorted from blood, collected in a trial of the OX40 agonist ivuxolimab. The receptors were gathered from an adult with an advanced solid tumor such as melanoma, head and neck, liver or kidney cancer. Both conserved end residues are part of each CDR3. Each record gives: V gene, clone size, J gene, D gene, CDR3 DNA, CDR3 protein. A D gene is named only where the DNA matches it firmly. Clone size is shown for a subset of rows, as once, few, many or a class of expanded clone.

V: TRBV6-5
size: -
J: TRBJ1-2
D: -
DNA: TGTGCCAGCAGATCAACAGGAGACCCGAACTATGGCTACACCTTC
CDR3: CASRSTGDPNYGYTF

V: TRBV7-2
size: -
J: TRBJ2-7
D: TRBD1
DNA: TGTGCCAGCACCCAAGACAGGGGGCGTAACGAGCAGTACTTC
CDR3: CASTQDRGRNEQYF

V: TRBV5-5
size: -
J: TRBJ1-2
D: -
DNA: TGTGCCAGCAGCTTGGGCACCGGGACGGCCGCAGGAGGCTACACCTTC
CDR3: CASSLGTGTAAGGYTF

V: TRBV30
size: -
J: TRBJ2-6
D: -
DNA: TGTGCCTGGAGTGGACTGGGGGCCAACGTCCTGACTTTC
CDR3: CAWSGLGANVLTF

V: TRBV9
size: -
J: TRBJ1-2
D: -
DNA: TGTGCCAGCAGCGTAGACGATACCGCGGGGGCGGCTGGCTACACCTTC
CDR3: CASSVDDTAGAAGYTF

V: TRBV11-3
size: -
J: TRBJ2-1
D: -
DNA: TGTGCCAGCAGCTTAGGGGGGGAATATGAGCAGTTCTTC
CDR3: CASSLGGEYEQFF

V: TRBV4-1
size: -
J: TRBJ1-5
D: -
DNA: TGCGCCAGCAGCCAAGTACATAGCAATCAGCCCCAGCATTTT
CDR3: CASSQVHSNQPQHF

V: TRBV19
size: -
J: TRBJ1-5
D: TRBD1
DNA: TGTGCCAGTAGTGTCGACAGGGTAGGTCAGCCCCAGCATTTT
CDR3: CASSVDRVGQPQHF

V: TRBV6-5
size: few
J: TRBJ1-3
D: -
DNA: TGTGCCAGCAGTCTAAAGACAGGTGGAAACACCATATATTTT
CDR3: CASSLKTGGNTIYF

V: TRBV11-3
size: -
J: TRBJ2-7
D: -
DNA: TGTGCCAGCAGCTTACAGGGCCACGAGCAGTACTTC
CDR3: CASSLQGHEQYF

V: TRBV15
size: -
J: TRBJ1-2
D: -
DNA: TGTGCCACCAGCCGCGGGACCTTCTATGGCTACACCTTC
CDR3: CATSRGTFYGYTF

V: TRBV18
size: once
J: TRBJ2-3
D: TRBD2
DNA: TGTGCCAGCTCACCACCGACGCTAGCGGGGACAGATACGCAGTATTTT
CDR3: CASSPPTLAGTDTQYF

V: TRBV5-1
size: -
J: TRBJ2-5
D: -
DNA: TGCGCCAGCAGCTTGAGCGGACAGAAACAAGAGACCCAGTACTTC
CDR3: CASSLSGQKQETQYF

V: TRBV9
size: -
J: TRBJ2-5
D: -
DNA: TGTGCCAGCAGCCGATTGGGTCGGGGGCGACAAGAGACCCAGTACTTC
CDR3: CASSRLGRGRQETQYF

V: TRBV19
size: once
J: TRBJ2-2
D: -
DNA: TGTGCCAGTGCGGGACAGTACACCGGGGAGCTGTTTTTT
CDR3: CASAGQYTGELFF

V: TRBV11-1
size: few
J: TRBJ2-3
D: TRBD2
DNA: TGTGCCAGCAGCCCGGGACTAGCGGGAAACACAGATACGCAGTATTTT
CDR3: CASSPGLAGNTDTQYF

V: TRBV19
size: -
J: TRBJ1-6
D: -
DNA: TGTGCCAGTACCGCAACTACAGGGCCACGTCCACCCCTCCACTTT
CDR3: CASTATTGPRPPLHF

V: TRBV18
size: -
J: TRBJ1-6
D: -
DNA: TGTGCCAGCTCACCACAAACAGATTCACCCCTCCACTTT
CDR3: CASSPQTDSPLHF

V: TRBV2
size: few
J: TRBJ1-3
D: TRBD1
DNA: TGTGCCAGCAAAACAGGACAGGGGAAAGGAAACACCATATATTTT
CDR3: CASKTGQGKGNTIYF

V: TRBV5-1
size: -
J: TRBJ2-5
D: TRBD2
DNA: TGCGCCAGCAGCTACCAGAGGGGTAGCGGGGGACAAGAGACCCAGTACTTC
CDR3: CASSYQRGSGGQETQYF

V: TRBV6-5
size: -
J: TRBJ1-5
D: -
DNA: TGTGCCAGCAGTTACGGACGACATCAGCCCCAGCATTTT
CDR3: CASSYGRHQPQHF

V: TRBV28
size: -
J: TRBJ2-7
D: TRBD2
DNA: TGTGCCAGCAGTTTATGGGGTAGCGGGGATTTAGAGCAGTACTTC
CDR3: CASSLWGSGDLEQYF

V: TRBV6-5
size: -
J: TRBJ2-3
D: TRBD2
DNA: TGTGCCAGCAGTATCAGCGGGACCACAGATACGCAGTATTTT
CDR3: CASSISGTTDTQYF

V: TRBV9
size: once
J: TRBJ2-2
D: -
DNA: TGTGCCAGCAGCGTAGGGGGACAGAACACCGGGGAGCTGTTTTTT
CDR3: CASSVGGQNTGELFF

V: TRBV7-3
size: few
J: TRBJ2-5
D: TRBD2
DNA: TGTGCCAGCAGCTTAAAAGGGGCGAGCGGGGGACAAGAGACCCAGTACTTC
CDR3: CASSLKGASGGQETQYF

V: TRBV9
size: -
J: TRBJ1-3
D: -
DNA: TGTGCCAGCAGCGTAGATACAGGTGGAAACACCATATATTTT
CDR3: CASSVDTGGNTIYF

V: TRBV18
size: -
J: TRBJ2-7
D: -
DNA: TGTGCCAGCTCACCACCTGACCGGATTTACGAGCAGTACTTC
CDR3: CASSPPDRIYEQYF

V: TRBV7-8
size: -
J: TRBJ1-5
D: TRBD1
DNA: TGTGCCAGCAGCTCCCACCGGACAGGAGTCAATCAGCCCCAGCATTTT
CDR3: CASSSHRTGVNQPQHF

V: TRBV4-2
size: -
J: TRBJ1-6
D: -
DNA: TGTGCCAGCAGCCAGGAATTTCTTGTCCAGGGTGCAAGTTCACCCCTCCACTTT
CDR3: CASSQEFLVQGASSPLHF

V: TRBV6-1
size: -
J: TRBJ2-1
D: TRBD2
DNA: TGTGCCAGCAGTGAGGTAGCGGGGATTCTCAATGAGCAGTTCTTC
CDR3: CASSEVAGILNEQFF

V: TRBV2
size: -
J: TRBJ1-6
D: -
DNA: TGTGCCAGCAGTCAACGACAGGTATGGAATTCACCCCTCCACTTT
CDR3: CASSQRQVWNSPLHF

V: TRBV5-4
size: few
J: TRBJ1-6
D: -
DNA: TGTGCCAGCAGCTTAGGCGGGCCGGCCAATTCACCCCTCCACTTT
CDR3: CASSLGGPANSPLHF

V: TRBV28
size: -
J: TRBJ2-7
D: TRBD1
DNA: TGTGCCAGCAGTTCCCCCGGGACAGGGGATTCGGGCGAGCAGTACTTC
CDR3: CASSSPGTGDSGEQYF

V: TRBV4-1
size: few
J: TRBJ2-6
D: TRBD1
DNA: TGCGCCAGCAGCCAATTTCCTTCGGGGACAGCTAGCTCTGGGGCCAACGTCCTGACTTTC
CDR3: CASSQFPSGTASSGANVLTF

V: TRBV9
size: -
J: TRBJ1-4
D: -
DNA: TGTGCCAGCAGCCCCCCGGGGCTCGGTGAAAAACTGTTTTTT
CDR3: CASSPPGLGEKLFF

V: TRBV2
size: -
J: TRBJ2-2
D: -
DNA: TGTGCCAGCATGGTGGGACAAGGGGACACCGGGGAGCTGTTTTTT
CDR3: CASMVGQGDTGELFF

V: TRBV6-1
size: -
J: TRBJ2-7
D: TRBD2
DNA: TGTGCCGAGATAGGGAGGGCATACGAGCAGTACTTC
CDR3: CAEIGRAYEQYF

V: TRBV7-8
size: -
J: TRBJ2-7
D: -
DNA: TGTGCCAGCAGCCGTCGACAGGACGAGCAGTACTTC
CDR3: CASSRRQDEQYF

V: TRBV19
size: few
J: TRBJ2-5
D: -
DNA: TGTGCCAGTAGTTCACCGGGGGCTCCGGTAAGAGCCCAGTACTTC
CDR3: CASSSPGAPVRAQYF

V: TRBV6-1
size: few
J: TRBJ1-6
D: -
DNA: TGTGCCAGCACTCCGAGGGTTAGTAATTCACCCCTCCACTTT
CDR3: CASTPRVSNSPLHF

V: TRBV5-4
size: -
J: TRBJ2-7
D: TRBD1
DNA: TGTGCCAGCAGCCCATGGACAGGGCAGCGGCAGTACTTC
CDR3: CASSPWTGQRQYF

V: TRBV14
size: -
J: TRBJ1-2
D: TRBD1
DNA: TGTGCCAGCAGCATTCTGACAGGGGGCTATGGCTACACCTTC
CDR3: CASSILTGGYGYTF

V: TRBV7-2
size: few
J: TRBJ2-1
D: -
DNA: TGTGCCAGCAGCTTAGGGACTTTCTCCTACAATGAGCAGTTCTTC
CDR3: CASSLGTFSYNEQFF